Each of the 14 T cell receptor beta chains below was sequenced from the same sample in a study of blood T cell repertoires in COVID-19. Sequencing was performed with immunoSEQ multiplex PCR; in TCRdb, only in-frame clones are kept and a portion is missing. The sample lists roughly 440,000 clones; approximately 88% were seen once. Sample: peripheral blood. The origin of the receptors is a woman between 45 and 60 years old with COVID-19, enrolled during active disease.

The chain combines TRBV19 with TRBJ1-5, with a tentative D call TRBD1 (6 bases). The CDR3 is 15 amino acids. V was trimmed by 5 bases and J by 3 bases, leaving 14 bases between them. Germline V CDR1 and CDR2: LNHDA, SQIVND (reference sequence). The CDR3 DNA is TGTGCCAGTAGTGGGAGGGGGGCTCTCAATCAGCCCCAGCATTTT. It translates to CASSGRGALNQPQHF.

The V call is TRBV9, the J call TRBJ1-4; 8 nucleotides agree with TRBD1. Germline CDR1 SGDLS, CDR2 YYNGEE. The CDR3 is 17 amino acids. V lost 4 bases to trimming and J lost 6 bases; unmatched junction nucleotides: 14. DNA for the CDR3: TGTGCCAGCAGCCCCCGACAGGGGTTGAGGAAAGATGAAAAACTGTTTTTT. It translates to CASSPRQGLRKDEKLFF.

Here the CDR3 reads CASTGTGKYEQYF. The CDR3 coding sequence is TGTGCCAGCACTGGGACAGGCAAGTACGAGCAGTACTTC. The chain has TRBV13 and TRBJ2-7; TRBD1 matches at 8 bases. The germline V gene encodes CDR1 PRHDT and CDR2 FYEKMQ (reference sequence). This CDR3 comprises 13 residues. J lost 4 bases, V lost 7 bases, and 6 bases had no gene match.

The V and J genes are TRBV5-1 and TRBJ2-7; 8 nucleotides line up with TRBD1. The germline gives CDR1 SGHRS, CDR2 YFSETQ. Germline trimming cut 4 bases from V and 1 base from J; bases unmatched to any gene: 4. The CDR3 contains 14 residues. The CDR3 DNA follows: TGCGCCAGCAGCCTGTGGGACAGGTCCTACGAGCAGTACTTC. Translating gives CASSLWDRSYEQYF.

The rearrangement joins TRBV7-9 to TRBJ2-2, with 9 nucleotides matching TRBD2. From germline, CDR1 is SEHNR and CDR2 FQNEAQ (reference sequence). CDR3 length equals 17 residues. Trimming removed 5 bases from V and 2 bases from J; junction bases left unmatched: 9. CDR3 coding DNA: TGTGCCAGCAGCACCCCAGCGGGGGGCCCTAACACCGGGGAGCTGTTTTTT. Translation gives CASSTPAGGPNTGELFF.

V is TRBV7-2 and J is TRBJ2-4; tentatively, D is TRBD2 (5 bases). The CDR3 spans 15 residues. Trimming cost V 6 bases and J 1 base, with 13 bases left between them. The germline V gene encodes CDR1 SGHTA and CDR2 FQGNSA. Here the CDR3 reads CASSPPPGAKNIQYF. The CDR3 DNA reads as TGTGCCAGCAGTCCACCACCGGGGGCCAAAAACATTCAGTACTTC.

The rearrangement links TRBV19 to TRBJ2-1; TRBD1 matches at 9 bases. From germline, CDR1 is LNHDA and CDR2 SQIVND (reference sequence). The trim removed 3 bases at V and 4 bases at J, leaving 4 bases unmatched. The CDR3 runs to 15 residues. Here the CDR3 reads CASSMNGQGYNEQFF. The CDR3 DNA is TGTGCCAGTAGTATGAATGGACAGGGGTACAATGAGCAGTTCTTC.

The chain is built from TRBV7-6 and TRBJ2-7; D is undetermined. The CDR3 contains 16 residues. The germline gives CDR1 SGHVS, CDR2 FNYEAQ. Trimming pared 2 bases from V and 0 bases from J, leaving 14 bases between. CDR3 nucleotide sequence: TGTGCCAGCAGCTTAAATCTCCGGCGGAGCTCCTACGAGCAGTACTTC. Its protein is CASSLNLRRSSYEQYF.

The chain is built from TRBV5-8 and TRBJ2-7; the D is unclear. Trimming cost V 1 base and J 4 bases, with 6 bases left between them. From germline, CDR1 is SGHTS and CDR2 YDEGEE. This CDR3 contains 12 residues. DNA for the CDR3: TGTGCCAGCAGCTTGTATAGATACGAGCAGTACTTC. Translated: CASSLYRYEQYF.

The gene calls are TRBV2 and TRBJ2-2; 7 bases agree with TRBD1. Looked up from germline, CDR1 is SNHLY and CDR2 is FYNNEI. J was trimmed by 7 bases and V by 3 bases; bases with no gene match: 8. The CDR3 sequence is 15 residues long. The CDR3 loop is CASSEARGPDGELFF. CDR3 coding DNA: TGTGCCAGCAGTGAGGCTAGGGGGCCGGACGGGGAGCTGTTTTTT. The full variable domain, its missing parts supplied by reference TRBV2 and TRBJ2-2, is EPEVTQTPSHQVTQMGQEVILRCVPISNHLYFYWYRQILGQKVEFLVSFYNNEISEKSEIFDDQFSVERPDGSNFTLKIRSTKLEDSAMYFCASSEARGPDGELFFGEGSRLTVL.

The gene calls are TRBV5-6 and TRBJ1-2; D is perhaps TRBD1 (5 bases). The germline CDR1 and CDR2 sequences are SGHDT and YYEEEE. This CDR3 has 16 residues. Trimming cost V 3 bases and J 8 bases, with 23 bases left between them. The CDR3 loop is CASSSTGGEMGGGYTF. DNA for the CDR3: TGTGCCAGCAGCTCTACTGGGGGGGAAATGGGTGGAGGCTACACCTTC. The full variable domain, in which reference TRBV5-6 and TRBJ1-2 provide the parts outside the CDR3, is DAGVTQSPTHLIKTRGQQVTLRCSPKSGHDTVSWYQQALGQGPQFIFQYYEEEERQRGNFPDRFSGHQFPNYSSELNVNALLLGDSALYLCASSSTGGEMGGGYTFGSGTRLTVV.

This chain joins TRBV12-3 or TRBV12-4 and TRBJ1-2, with TRBD1 matching over 7 bases. The CDR3 has 12 amino acids. Unmatched junction bases numbered 5, after V lost 10 bases and J lost 3 bases. Written as DNA, the CDR3 is TGTGCCATCCTCCAGGGGGACTATGGCTACACCTTC. Encoded protein: CAILQGDYGYTF.

The chain joins TRBV20-1 to TRBJ1-2, with 11 bases fitting TRBD1. Looked up from germline, CDR1 is DFQATT and CDR2 is SNEGSKA (reference sequence). The junction had 8 bases not matched to a gene; V was cut back by 3 bases and J by 8 bases. The CDR3 has 14 residues. CDR3 loop: CSASGGQGAWGYTF. In DNA form, the CDR3 reads TGCAGTGCTAGTGGAGGACAGGGGGCTTGGGGCTACACCTTC.

This clone was picked up a small number of times. The chain is built from TRBV7-2 and TRBJ1-2; TRBD1 is a possible D gene (6 bases). This CDR3 contains 13 residues. Germline V gene sequence: CDR1 SGHTA, CDR2 FQGNSA. V dropped 3 bases and J dropped 7 bases, with 12 bases sitting between them. This chain's CDR3 is CASSFTRGGGYTF. The DNA for the CDR3 is TGTGCCAGCAGCTTCACGAGGGGGGGTGGCTACACCTTC.